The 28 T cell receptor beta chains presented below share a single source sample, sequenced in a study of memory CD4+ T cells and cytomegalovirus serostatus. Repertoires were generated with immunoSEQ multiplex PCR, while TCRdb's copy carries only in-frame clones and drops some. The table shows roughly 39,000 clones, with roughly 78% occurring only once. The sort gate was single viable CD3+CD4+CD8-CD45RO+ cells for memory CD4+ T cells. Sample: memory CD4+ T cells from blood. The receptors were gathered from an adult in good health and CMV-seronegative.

The CDR3 nucleotides read TGTGCCAGCAGCGACACTGGGATAATTTCACCCCTCCACTTT. This codes for CASSDTGIISPLHF. The chain combines TRBV5-6 with TRBJ1-6; D is uncertain. Trimming took 4 bases from V and 9 from J, leaving 14 bases between them. Germline CDR1 is SGHDT and CDR2 is YYEEEE. The CDR3 contains 14 residues.

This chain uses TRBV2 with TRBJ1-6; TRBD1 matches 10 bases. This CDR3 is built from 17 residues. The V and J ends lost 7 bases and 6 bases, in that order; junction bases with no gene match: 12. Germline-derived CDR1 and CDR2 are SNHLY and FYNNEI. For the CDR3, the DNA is TGTGCCAGCACCCGATTGGGGACAGGGGTCAGTAATTCACCCCTCCACTTT. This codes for CASTRLGTGVSNSPLHF.

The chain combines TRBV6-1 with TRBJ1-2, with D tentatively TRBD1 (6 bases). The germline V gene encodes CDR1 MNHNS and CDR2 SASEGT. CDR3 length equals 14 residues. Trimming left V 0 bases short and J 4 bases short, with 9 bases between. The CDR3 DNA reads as TGTGCCAGCAGTGAAGCGCGGGGGCTCTATGGCTACACCTTC. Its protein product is CASSEARGLYGYTF.

The CDR3 sequence is CAINPSGETYNEQFF. As DNA, the CDR3 is TGTGCCATCAACCCATCGGGGGAAACCTACAATGAGCAGTTCTTC. This chain joins TRBV10-3 and TRBJ2-1; D might be TRBD2 (6 bases). The CDR3 loop spans 15 amino acids. Trimming left V 7 bases short and J 2 bases short, with 15 bases between. Looked up from germline, CDR1 is ENHRY and CDR2 is SYGVKD.

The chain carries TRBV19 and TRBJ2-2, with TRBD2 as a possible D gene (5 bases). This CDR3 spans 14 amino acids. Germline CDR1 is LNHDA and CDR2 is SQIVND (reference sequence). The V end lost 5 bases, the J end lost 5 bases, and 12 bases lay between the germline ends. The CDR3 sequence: CASSQARVTGELFF. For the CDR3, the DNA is TGTGCCAGTAGTCAAGCGCGGGTTACCGGGGAGCTGTTTTTT.

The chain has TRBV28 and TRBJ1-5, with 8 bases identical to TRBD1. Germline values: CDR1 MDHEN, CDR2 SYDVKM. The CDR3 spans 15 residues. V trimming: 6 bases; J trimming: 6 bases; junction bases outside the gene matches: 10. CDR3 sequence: CASSRTGSGLQPQHF. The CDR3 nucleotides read TGTGCCAGCAGCAGGACAGGGTCGGGGCTTCAGCCCCAGCATTTT.

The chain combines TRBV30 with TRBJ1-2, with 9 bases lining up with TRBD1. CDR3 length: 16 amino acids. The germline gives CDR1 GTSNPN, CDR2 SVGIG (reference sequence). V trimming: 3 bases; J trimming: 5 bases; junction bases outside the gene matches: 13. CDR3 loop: CAWRKSGTGLSYGYTF. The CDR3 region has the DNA TGTGCCTGGAGGAAATCCGGGACAGGGCTATCTTATGGCTACACCTTC.

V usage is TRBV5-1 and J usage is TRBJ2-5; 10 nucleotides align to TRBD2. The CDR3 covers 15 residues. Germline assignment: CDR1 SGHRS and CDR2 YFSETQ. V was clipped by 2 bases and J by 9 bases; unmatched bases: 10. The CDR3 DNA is TGCGCCAGCAGCTTAGAGCGGGGGGGCCTCGACGCCCAGTACTTC. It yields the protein CASSLERGGLDAQYF.

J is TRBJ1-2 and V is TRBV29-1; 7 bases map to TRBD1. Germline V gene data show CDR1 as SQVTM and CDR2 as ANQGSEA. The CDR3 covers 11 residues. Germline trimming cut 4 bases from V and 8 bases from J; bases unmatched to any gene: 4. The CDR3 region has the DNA TGCAGCGTTGCCACAGGGGAGGGCTACACCTTC. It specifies CSVATGEGYTF.

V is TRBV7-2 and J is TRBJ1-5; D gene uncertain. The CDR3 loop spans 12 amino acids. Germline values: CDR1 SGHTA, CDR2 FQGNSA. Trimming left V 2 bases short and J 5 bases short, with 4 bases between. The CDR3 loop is CASSLTDQPQHF. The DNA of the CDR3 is TGTGCCAGCAGCTTAACTGATCAGCCCCAGCATTTT.

The DNA for the CDR3 is TGTGCCAGCAGTTACTCGCAGGGGAATTCACCCCTCCACTTT. The encoded protein is CASSYSQGNSPLHF. The J gene is TRBJ1-6, the V gene TRBV6-6, with D maybe TRBD1 (6 bases). V gave up 0 bases and J gave up 7 bases, with 7 bases separating them. This CDR3 has 14 residues. Per the germline V gene, CDR1 is MNHNY and CDR2 is SVGAGI (reference sequence).

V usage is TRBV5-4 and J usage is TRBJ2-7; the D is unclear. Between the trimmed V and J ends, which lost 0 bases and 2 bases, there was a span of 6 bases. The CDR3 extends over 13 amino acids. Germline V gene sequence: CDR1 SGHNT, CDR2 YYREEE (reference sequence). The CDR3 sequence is CASSLDSPYEQYF. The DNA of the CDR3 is TGTGCCAGCAGCTTGGATTCCCCCTACGAGCAGTACTTC.

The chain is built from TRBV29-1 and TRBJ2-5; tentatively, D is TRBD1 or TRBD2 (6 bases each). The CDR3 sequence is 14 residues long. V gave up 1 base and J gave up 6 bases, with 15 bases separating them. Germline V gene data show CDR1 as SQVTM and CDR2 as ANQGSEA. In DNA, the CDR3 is TGCAGCGTTGAAGGAGTACAGGGAGGAAAGACCCAGTACTTC. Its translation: CSVEGVQGGKTQYF.

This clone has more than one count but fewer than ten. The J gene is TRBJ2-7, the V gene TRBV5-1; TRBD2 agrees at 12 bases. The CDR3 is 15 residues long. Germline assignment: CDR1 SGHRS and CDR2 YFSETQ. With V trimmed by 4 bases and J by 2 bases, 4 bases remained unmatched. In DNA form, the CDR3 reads TGCGCCAGCAGCACACTAGCGGGGGGACCCTACGAGCAGTACTTC. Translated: CASSTLAGGPYEQYF.

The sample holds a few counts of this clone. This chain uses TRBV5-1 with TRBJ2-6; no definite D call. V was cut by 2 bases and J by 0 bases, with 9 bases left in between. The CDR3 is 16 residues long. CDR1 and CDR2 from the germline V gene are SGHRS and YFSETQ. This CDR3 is CASSLERTSGANVLTF. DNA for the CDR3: TGCGCCAGCAGCTTAGAACGGACCTCTGGGGCCAACGTCCTGACTTTC.

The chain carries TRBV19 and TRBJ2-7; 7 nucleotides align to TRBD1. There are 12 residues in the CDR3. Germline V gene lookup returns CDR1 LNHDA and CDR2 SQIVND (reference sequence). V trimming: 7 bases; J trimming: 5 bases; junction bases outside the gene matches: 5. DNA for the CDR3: TGTGCCAGTACGTCCGACAGGGACGAGCAGTACTTC. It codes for CASTSDRDEQYF.

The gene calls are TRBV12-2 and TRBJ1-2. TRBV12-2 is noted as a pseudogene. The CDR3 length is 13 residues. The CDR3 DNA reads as TGTGCAAGTCGCCCCCGGGTGCGGACTGGCTACACCTTC. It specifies CASRPRVRTGYTF.

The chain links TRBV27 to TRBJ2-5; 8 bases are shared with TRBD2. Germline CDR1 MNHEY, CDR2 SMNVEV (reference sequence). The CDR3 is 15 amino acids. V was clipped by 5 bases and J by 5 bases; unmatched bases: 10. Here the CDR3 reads CASSLLGLARETQYF. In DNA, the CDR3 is TGTGCCAGCAGTCTCCTAGGACTAGCTCGCGAGACCCAGTACTTC.

CDR3 in amino acids: CASSKARGTYEQYF. The CDR3 DNA is TGTGCCAGCAGCAAAGCCAGGGGGACTTACGAGCAGTACTTC. The J gene is TRBJ2-7, the V gene TRBV7-2, with a tentative D call TRBD1 (7 bases). From germline, CDR1 is SGHTA and CDR2 FQGNSA. There are 14 residues in the CDR3. Trimming stripped 5 bases from V and 4 bases from J, with 15 bases between.

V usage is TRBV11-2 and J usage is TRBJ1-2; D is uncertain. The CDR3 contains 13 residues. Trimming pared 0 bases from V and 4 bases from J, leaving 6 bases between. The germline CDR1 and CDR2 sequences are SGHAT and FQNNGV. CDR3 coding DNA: TGTGCCAGCAGCTTAGAGGAGGGCTATGGCTACACCTTC. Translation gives CASSLEEGYGYTF. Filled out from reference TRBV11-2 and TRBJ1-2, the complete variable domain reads EAGVAQSPRYKIIEKRQSVAFWCNPISGHATLYWYQQILGQGPKLLIQFQNNGVVDDSQLPKDRFSAERLKGVDSTLKIQPAKLEDSAVYLCASSLEEGYGYTFGSGTRLTVV.

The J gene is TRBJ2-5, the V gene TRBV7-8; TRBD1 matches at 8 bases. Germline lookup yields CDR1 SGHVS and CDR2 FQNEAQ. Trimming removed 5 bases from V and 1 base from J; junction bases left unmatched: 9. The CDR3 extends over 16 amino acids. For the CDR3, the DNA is TGTGCCAGCAGCCCAGGGGGCCGGCAGTCCCAAGAGACCCAGTACTTC. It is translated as CASSPGGRQSQETQYF.

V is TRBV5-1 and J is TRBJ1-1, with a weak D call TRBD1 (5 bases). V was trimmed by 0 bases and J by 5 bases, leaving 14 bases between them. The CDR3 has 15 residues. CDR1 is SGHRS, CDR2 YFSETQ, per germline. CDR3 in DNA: TGCGCCAGCAGCTTGGATGGGGGGAAATGGACTGAAGCTTTCTTT. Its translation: CASSLDGGKWTEAFF.

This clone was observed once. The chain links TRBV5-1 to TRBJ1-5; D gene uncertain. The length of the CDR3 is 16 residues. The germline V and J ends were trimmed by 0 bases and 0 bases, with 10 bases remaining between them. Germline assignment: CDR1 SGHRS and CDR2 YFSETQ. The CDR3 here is CASSLAGSYSNQPQHF. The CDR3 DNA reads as TGCGCCAGCAGCTTGGCAGGCAGCTATAGCAATCAGCCCCAGCATTTT.

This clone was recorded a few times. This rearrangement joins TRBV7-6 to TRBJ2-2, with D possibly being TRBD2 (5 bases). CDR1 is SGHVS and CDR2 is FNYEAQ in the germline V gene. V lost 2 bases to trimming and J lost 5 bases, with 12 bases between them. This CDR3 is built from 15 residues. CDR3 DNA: TGTGCCAGCAGCTTACGAGGGTCCGAGACCGGGGAGCTGTTTTTT. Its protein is CASSLRGSETGELFF.

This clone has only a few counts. DNA for the CDR3: TGTGCCACCAGCAGAGATAATAGCTACACCTTC. Translating gives CATSRDNSYTF. The genes are TRBV15 and TRBJ1-2; D remains ambiguous. Germline CDR1 LNHNV, CDR2 YYDKDF (reference sequence). The CDR3 is 11 residues long. V lost 0 bases to trimming and J lost 9 bases, with 5 bases between them.

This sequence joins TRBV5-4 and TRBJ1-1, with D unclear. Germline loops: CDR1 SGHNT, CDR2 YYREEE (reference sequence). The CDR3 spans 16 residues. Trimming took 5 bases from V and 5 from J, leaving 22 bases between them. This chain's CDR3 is CASRPGPREILTEAFF. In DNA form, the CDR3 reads TGTGCCAGCAGACCCGGGCCAAGGGAAATATTGACTGAAGCTTTCTTT.

In DNA form, the CDR3 reads TGTGCCAGCAGCTTGGGTGATGGACAGGCCTACGAGCAGTACTTC. This codes for CASSLGDGQAYEQYF. The V and J genes are TRBV5-6 and TRBJ2-7, with 7 nucleotides matching TRBD1. The J segment lost 2 bases and the V segment lost 0 bases, leaving 5 bases of the junction unmatched. The CDR3 is 15 residues long. Germline lookup yields CDR1 SGHDT and CDR2 YYEEEE. Based on the CDR3 plus reference TRBV5-6 and TRBJ2-7, the full variable domain is DAGVTQSPTHLIKTRGQQVTLRCSPKSGHDTVSWYQQALGQGPQFIFQYYEEEERQRGNFPDRFSGHQFPNYSSELNVNALLLGDSALYLCASSLGDGQAYEQYFGPGTRLTVT.

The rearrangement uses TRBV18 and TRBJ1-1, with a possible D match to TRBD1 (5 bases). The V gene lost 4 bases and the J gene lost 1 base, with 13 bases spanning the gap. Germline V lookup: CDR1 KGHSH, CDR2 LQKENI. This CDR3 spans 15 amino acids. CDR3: CASSLLGGRNTEAFF. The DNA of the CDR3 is TGTGCCAGCTCACTACTCGGGGGAAGGAACACTGAAGCTTTCTTT.